A few counts support the clone carrying this TCR beta chain. Its cognate antigen is unknown. These data belong to a study of CD8 T cells in ankylosing spondylitis. Study findings and constraints: Apparently characteristic of ankylosing spondylitis blood was a TCR beta motif (roughly eight highly homologous variants). From matched ankylosing spondylitis synovial fluid, disease-linked clones were reportedly recovered at significantly enriched levels.

Germline-derived CDR1 and CDR2 are SGHTA and FQGNSA. The CDR3 covers 15 residues. V lost 1 base, J lost 0 bases, and 7 bases lay in between. Generation of TCR beta libraries employed quantitative 5'-RACE incorporating molecular barcodes. TCRdb redid the calling of the 5' RACE reads with MiXCR, one entry per CDR3 protein. There are roughly 130,000 distinct CDR3 sequences in the sample; around 9% occur only once, and approximately 3.3% lies in the top ten. The specimen sequenced was blood, either unsorted or a sorted T cell fraction (not recorded which). The V and J genes are TRBV7-2 and TRBJ1-5; D remains ambiguous. The receptor comes from a male donor with ankylosing spondylitis or in good health (not recorded which). CDR3 amino acids: CASSLGGISNQPQHF. The CDR3 nucleotides are TGTGCCAGCAGCTTAGGTGGGATTAGCAATCAGCCCCAGCATTTT.